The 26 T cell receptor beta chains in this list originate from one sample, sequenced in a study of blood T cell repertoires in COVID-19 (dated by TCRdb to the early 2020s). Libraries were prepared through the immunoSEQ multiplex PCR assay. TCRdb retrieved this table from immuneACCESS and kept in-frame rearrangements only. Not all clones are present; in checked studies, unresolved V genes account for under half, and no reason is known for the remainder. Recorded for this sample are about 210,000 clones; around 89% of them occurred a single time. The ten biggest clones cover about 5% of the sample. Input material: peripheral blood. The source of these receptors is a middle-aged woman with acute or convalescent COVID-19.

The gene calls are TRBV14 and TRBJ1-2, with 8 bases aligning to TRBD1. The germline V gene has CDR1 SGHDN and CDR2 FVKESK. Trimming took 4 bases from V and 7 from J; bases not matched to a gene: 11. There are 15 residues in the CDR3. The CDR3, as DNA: TGTGCCAGCAGCCTCGACAGGGGTGATGGGTCTGGCTACACCTTC. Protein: CASSLDRGDGSGYTF. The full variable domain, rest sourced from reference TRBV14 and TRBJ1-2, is EAGVTQFPSHSVIEKGQTVTLRCDPISGHDNLYWYRRVMGKEIKFLLHFVKESKQDESGMPNNRFLAERTGGTYSTLKVQPAELEDSGVYFCASSLDRGDGSGYTFGSGTRLTVV.

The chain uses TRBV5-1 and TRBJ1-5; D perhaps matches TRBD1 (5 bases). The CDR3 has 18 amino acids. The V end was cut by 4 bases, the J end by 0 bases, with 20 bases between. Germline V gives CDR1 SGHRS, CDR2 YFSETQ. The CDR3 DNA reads TGCGCCAGCAGCCCCGGAGGGGCCGGTCTTTATAGCAATCAGCCCCAGCATTTT. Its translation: CASSPGGAGLYSNQPQHF.

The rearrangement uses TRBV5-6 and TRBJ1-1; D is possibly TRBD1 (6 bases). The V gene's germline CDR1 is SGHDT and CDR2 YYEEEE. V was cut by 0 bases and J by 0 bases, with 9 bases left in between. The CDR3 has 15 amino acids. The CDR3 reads CASSLERGLNTEAFF. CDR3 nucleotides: TGTGCCAGCAGCTTGGAGAGGGGGTTGAACACTGAAGCTTTCTTT.

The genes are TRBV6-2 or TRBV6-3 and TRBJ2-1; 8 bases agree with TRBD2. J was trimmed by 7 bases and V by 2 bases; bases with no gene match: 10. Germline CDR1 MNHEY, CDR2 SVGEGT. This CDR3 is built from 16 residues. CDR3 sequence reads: CASSYGRGGRANEQFF. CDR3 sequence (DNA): TGTGCCAGCAGTTACGGACGGGGGGGCCGGGCAAATGAGCAGTTCTTC.

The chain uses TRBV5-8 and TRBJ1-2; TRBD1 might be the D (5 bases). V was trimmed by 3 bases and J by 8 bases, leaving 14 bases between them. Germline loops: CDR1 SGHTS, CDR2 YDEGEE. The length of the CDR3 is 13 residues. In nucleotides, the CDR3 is TGTGCCAGCAGCTCGGATCCAGGGAGGGGCTACACCTTC. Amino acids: CASSSDPGRGYTF.

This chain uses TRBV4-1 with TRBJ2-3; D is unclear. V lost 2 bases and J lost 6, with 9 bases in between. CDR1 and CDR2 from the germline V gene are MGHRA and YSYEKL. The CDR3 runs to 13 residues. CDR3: CASSQIRVDTQYF. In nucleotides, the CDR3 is TGCGCCAGCAGCCAAATCCGGGTGGATACGCAGTATTTT.

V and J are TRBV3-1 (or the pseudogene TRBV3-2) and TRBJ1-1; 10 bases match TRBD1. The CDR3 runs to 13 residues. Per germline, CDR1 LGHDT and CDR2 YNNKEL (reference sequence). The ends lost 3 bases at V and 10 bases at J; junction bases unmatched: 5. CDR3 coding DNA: TGTGCCAGCAGCCATGACAGGGGGCGCCGAGCTTTCTTT. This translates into CASSHDRGRRAFF.

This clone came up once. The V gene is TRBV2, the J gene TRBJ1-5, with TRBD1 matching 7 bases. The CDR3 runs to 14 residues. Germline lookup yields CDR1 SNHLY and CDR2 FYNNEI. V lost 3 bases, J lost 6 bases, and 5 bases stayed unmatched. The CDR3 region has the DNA TGTGCCAGCAGTGATAACAGGGGAGGTCAGCCCCAGCATTTT. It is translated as CASSDNRGGQPQHF.

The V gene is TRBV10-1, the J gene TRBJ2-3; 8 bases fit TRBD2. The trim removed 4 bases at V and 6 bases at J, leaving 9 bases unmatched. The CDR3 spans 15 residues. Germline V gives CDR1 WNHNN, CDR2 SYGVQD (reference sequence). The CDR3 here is CASSVQTSGSDTQYF. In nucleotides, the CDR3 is TGCGCCAGCAGTGTACAAACTAGCGGATCGGATACGCAGTATTTT.

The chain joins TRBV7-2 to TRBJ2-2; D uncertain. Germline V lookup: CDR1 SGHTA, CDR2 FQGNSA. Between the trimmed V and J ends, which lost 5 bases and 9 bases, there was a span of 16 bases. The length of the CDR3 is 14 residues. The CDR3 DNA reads TGTGCCAGCAGCAGCCCTTTTATATCGCGGGAGCTGTTTTTT. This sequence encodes CASSSPFISRELFF. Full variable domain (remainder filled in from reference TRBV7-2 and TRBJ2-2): GAGVSQSPSNKVTEKGKDVELRCDPISGHTALYWYRQSLGQGLEFLIYFQGNSAPDKSGLPSDRFSAERTGGSVSTLTIQRTQQEDSAVYLCASSSPFISRELFFGEGSRLTVL.

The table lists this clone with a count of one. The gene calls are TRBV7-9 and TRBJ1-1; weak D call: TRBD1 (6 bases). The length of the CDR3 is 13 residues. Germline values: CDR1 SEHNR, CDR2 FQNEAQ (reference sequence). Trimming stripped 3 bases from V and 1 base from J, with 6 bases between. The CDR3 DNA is TGTGCCAGCAGCTTGGACAGGAACACTGAAGCTTTCTTT. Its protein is CASSLDRNTEAFF.

The CDR3 DNA reads as TGCAGCGTTGCTAGGGGGCTTTTCACAGATACGCAGTATTTT. The encoded protein is CSVARGLFTDTQYF. V usage is TRBV29-1 and J usage is TRBJ2-3; TRBD1 matches at 7 bases. The CDR3 length is 14 residues. With 4 bases clipped from V and 2 bases from J, the junction kept 6 bases outside the gene matches. Germline V CDR1 and CDR2: SQVTM, ANQGSEA.

CDR3 bases: TGTGCCAGTAGCCGAGGGACAGGGTTGAGTCAGCCCCAGCATTTT. It yields the protein CASSRGTGLSQPQHF. J is TRBJ1-5 and V is TRBV19; 9 bases line up with TRBD1. Trimming took 6 bases from V and 6 from J; bases not matched to a gene: 9. This CDR3 spans 15 amino acids. Germline CDR1 reads LNHDA; CDR2 reads SQIVND (reference sequence).

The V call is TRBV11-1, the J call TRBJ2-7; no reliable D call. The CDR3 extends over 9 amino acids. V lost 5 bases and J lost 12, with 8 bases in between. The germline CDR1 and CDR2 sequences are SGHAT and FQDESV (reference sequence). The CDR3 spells CASSVPRYV. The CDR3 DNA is TGTGCCAGCAGCGTCCCTAGGTACGTC.

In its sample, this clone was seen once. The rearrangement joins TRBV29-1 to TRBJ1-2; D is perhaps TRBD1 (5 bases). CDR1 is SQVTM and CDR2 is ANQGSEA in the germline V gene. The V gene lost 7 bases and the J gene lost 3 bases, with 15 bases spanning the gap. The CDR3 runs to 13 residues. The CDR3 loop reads CSAEPDSHYGYTF. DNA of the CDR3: TGCAGCGCAGAGCCCGACAGCCACTATGGCTACACCTTC. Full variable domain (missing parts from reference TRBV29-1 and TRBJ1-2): SAVISQKPSRDICQRGTSLTIQCQVDSQVTMMFWYRQQPGQSLTLIATANQGSEATYESGFVIDKFPISRPNLTFSTLTVSNMSPEDSSIYLCSAEPDSHYGYTFGSGTRLTVV.

The CDR3 nucleotides read TGTGCCAGCAGCCCAGGGGGAGACGGCGCGGGGGAGACCCAGTACTTC. Protein product: CASSPGGDGAGETQYF. The gene calls are TRBV5-4 and TRBJ2-5, with D possibly being TRBD1 (7 bases). There are 16 residues in the CDR3. Germline V gene data show CDR1 as SGHNT and CDR2 as YYREEE (reference sequence). V dropped 4 bases and J dropped 5 bases, with 21 bases sitting between them. The full variable domain, with the rest looked up from reference TRBV5-4 and TRBJ2-5, is ETGVTQSPTHLIKTRGQQVTLRCSSQSGHNTVSWYQQALGQGPQFIFQYYREEENGRGNFPPRFSGLQFPNYSSELNVNALELDDSALYLCASSPGGDGAGETQYFGPGTRLLVL.

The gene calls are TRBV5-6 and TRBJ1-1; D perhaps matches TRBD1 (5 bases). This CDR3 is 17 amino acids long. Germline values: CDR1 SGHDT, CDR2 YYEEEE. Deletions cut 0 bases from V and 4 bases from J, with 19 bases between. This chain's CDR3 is CASSLARQRGRSTEAFF. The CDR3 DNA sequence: TGTGCCAGCAGCTTGGCACGACAGCGAGGAAGAAGCACTGAAGCTTTCTTT.

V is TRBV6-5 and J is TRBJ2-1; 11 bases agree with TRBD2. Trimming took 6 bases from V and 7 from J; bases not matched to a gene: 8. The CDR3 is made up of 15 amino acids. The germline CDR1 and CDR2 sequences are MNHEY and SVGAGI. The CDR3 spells CASRLTSGVGNEQFF. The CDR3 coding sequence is TGTGCCAGCAGGCTGACTAGCGGGGTGGGTAATGAGCAGTTCTTC.

CDR3 sequence reads: CASSAGLAGGTSGETQYF. In DNA, the CDR3 is TGCGCCAGCAGCGCGGGACTAGCGGGGGGGACCTCAGGAGAGACCCAGTACTTC. V is TRBV5-1 and J is TRBJ2-5; 16 bases are shared with TRBD2. Germline V gene lookup returns CDR1 SGHRS and CDR2 YFSETQ. The CDR3 is 18 residues long. J lost 4 bases, V lost 4 bases, and 10 bases had no gene match.

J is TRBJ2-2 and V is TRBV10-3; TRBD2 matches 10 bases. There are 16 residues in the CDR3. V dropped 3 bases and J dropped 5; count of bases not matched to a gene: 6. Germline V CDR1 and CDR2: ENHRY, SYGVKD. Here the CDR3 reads CAISDLAGDLTGELFF. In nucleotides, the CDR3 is TGTGCCATCAGTGACCTAGCGGGGGACCTTACCGGGGAGCTGTTTTTT.

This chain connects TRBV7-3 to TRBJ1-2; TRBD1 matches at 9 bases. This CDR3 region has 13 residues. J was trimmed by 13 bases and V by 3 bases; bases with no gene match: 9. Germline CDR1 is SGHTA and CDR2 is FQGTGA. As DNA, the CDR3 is TGTGCCAGCAGCTTCGGAGGACAGGGGACGAGCACCTTC. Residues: CASSFGGQGTSTF.

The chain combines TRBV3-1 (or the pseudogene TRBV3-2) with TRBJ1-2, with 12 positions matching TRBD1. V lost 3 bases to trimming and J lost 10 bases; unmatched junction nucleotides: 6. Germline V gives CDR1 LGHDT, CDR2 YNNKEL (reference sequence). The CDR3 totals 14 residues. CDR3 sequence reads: CASSQTGQGASYTF. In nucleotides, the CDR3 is TGTGCCAGCAGCCAGACGGGACAGGGGGCGTCCTACACCTTC.

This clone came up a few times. The CDR3 bases are TGTGCCAGCAGCGCCATCGGGGGAAACACCGGGGAGCTGTTTTTT. It translates to CASSAIGGNTGELFF. The chain joins TRBV7-3 to TRBJ2-2; D is possibly TRBD2 (6 bases). Deletions cut 5 bases from V and 2 bases from J, with 12 bases between. The CDR3 is 15 amino acids. The germline V gene encodes CDR1 SGHTA and CDR2 FQGTGA.

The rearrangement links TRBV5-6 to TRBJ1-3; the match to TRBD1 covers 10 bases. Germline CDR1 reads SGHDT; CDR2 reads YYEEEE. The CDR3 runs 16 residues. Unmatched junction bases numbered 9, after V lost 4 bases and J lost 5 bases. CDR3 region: CASSKPTDRGRNTIYF. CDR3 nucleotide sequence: TGTGCCAGCAGCAAGCCTACGGACAGGGGGAGAAACACCATATATTTT. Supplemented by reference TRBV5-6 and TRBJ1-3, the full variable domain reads DAGVTQSPTHLIKTRGQQVTLRCSPKSGHDTVSWYQQALGQGPQFIFQYYEEEERQRGNFPDRFSGHQFPNYSSELNVNALLLGDSALYLCASSKPTDRGRNTIYFGEGSWLTVV.

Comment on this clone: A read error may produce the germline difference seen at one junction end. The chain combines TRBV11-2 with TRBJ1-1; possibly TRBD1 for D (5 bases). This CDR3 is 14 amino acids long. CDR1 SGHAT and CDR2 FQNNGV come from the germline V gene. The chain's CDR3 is CARSYQIGGTEAFF. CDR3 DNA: TGTGCCCGCAGCTACCAGATTGGGGGGACTGAAGCTTTCTTT.

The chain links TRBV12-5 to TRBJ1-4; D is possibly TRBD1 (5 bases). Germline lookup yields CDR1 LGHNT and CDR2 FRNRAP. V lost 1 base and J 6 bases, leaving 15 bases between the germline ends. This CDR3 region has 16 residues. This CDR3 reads CASGLDRPPGDEKLFF. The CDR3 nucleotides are TGTGCTAGTGGTTTGGACCGACCTCCGGGGGATGAAAAACTGTTTTTT.